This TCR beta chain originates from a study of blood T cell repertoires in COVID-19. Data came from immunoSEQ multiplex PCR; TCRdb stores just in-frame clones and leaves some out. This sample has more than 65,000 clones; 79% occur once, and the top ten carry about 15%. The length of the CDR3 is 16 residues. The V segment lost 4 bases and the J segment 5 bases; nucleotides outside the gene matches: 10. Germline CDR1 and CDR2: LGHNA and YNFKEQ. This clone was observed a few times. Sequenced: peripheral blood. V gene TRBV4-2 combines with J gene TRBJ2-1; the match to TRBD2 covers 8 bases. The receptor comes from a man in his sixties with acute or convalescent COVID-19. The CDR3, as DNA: TGTGCCAGCAGCCCATTAGGAGCGGGGGCGAACAATGAGCAGTTCTTC. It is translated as CASSPLGAGANNEQFF.